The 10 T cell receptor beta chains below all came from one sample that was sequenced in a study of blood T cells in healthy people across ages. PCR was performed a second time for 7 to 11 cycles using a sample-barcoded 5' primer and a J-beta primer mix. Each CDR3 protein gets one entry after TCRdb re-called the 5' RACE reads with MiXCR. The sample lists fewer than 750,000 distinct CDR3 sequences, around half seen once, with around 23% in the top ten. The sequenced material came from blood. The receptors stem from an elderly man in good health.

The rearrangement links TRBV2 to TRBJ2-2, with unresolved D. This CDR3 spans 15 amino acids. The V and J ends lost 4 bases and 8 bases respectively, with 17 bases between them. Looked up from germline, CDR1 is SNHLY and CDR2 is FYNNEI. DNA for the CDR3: TGTGCCAGCAGTGGATTCTCCCGGGCTGGGGGGGAGCTGTTTTTT. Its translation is CASSGFSRAGGELFF.

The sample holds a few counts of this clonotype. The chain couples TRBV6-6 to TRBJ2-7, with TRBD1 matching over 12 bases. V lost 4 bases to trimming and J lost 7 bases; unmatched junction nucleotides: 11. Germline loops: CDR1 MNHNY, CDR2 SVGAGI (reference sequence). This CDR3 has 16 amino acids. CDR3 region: CASSFPRDRGLWEQYF. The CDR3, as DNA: TGTGCCAGCAGTTTCCCCCGGGACAGGGGGCTTTGGGAGCAGTACTTC.

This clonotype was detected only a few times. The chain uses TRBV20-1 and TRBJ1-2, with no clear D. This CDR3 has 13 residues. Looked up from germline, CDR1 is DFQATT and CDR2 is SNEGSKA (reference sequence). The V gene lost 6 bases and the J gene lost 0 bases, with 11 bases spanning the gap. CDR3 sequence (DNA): TGCAGTGCCCTGGGCCTCGCTAACTATGGCTACACCTTC. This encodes CSALGLANYGYTF.

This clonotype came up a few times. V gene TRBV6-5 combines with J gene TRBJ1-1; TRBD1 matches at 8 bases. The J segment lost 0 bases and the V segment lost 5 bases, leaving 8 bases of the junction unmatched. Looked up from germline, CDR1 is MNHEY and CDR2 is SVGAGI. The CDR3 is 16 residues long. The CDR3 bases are TGTGCCAGCAGTACGCGGACAGGGCTCCTGAACACTGAAGCTTTCTTT. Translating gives CASSTRTGLLNTEAFF.

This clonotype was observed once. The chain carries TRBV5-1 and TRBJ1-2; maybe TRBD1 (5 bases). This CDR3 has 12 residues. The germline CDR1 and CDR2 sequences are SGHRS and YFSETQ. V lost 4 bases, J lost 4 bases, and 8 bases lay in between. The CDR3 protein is CASSEDSYGYTF. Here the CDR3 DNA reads TGCGCCAGCAGCGAAGACAGCTATGGCTACACCTTC.

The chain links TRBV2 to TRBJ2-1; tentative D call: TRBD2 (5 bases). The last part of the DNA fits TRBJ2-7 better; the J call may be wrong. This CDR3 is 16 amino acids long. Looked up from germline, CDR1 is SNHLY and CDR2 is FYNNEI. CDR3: CASSFDMRASYDEQYF. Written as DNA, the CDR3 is TGTGCCAGCAGCTTCGACATGAGGGCATCCTACGATGAGCAGTACTTC.

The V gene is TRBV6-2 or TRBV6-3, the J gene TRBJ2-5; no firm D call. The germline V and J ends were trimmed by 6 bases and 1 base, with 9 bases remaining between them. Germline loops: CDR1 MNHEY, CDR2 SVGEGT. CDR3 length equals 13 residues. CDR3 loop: CASRRGRQETQYF. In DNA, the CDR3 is TGTGCCAGCAGACGAGGACGCCAAGAGACCCAGTACTTC.

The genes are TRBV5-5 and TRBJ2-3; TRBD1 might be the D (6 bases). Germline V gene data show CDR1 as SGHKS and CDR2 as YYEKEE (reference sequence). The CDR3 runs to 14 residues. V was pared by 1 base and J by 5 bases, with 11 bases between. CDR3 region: CASSLPRGKDTQYF. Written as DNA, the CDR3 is TGTGCCAGCAGCTTGCCCAGGGGCAAAGATACGCAGTATTTT.

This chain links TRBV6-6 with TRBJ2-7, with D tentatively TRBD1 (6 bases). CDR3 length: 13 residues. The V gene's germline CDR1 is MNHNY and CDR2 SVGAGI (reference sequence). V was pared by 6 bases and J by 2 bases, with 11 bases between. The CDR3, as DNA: TGTGCCAGCAGGCAGGCAGGGGCCTACGAGCAGTACTTC. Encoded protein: CASRQAGAYEQYF.

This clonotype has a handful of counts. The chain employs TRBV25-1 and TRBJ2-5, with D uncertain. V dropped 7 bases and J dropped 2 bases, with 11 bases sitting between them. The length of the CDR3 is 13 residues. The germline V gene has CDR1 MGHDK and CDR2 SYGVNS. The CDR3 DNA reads TGTGCCAGCAATCGACAATTACAAGAGACCCAGTACTTC. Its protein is CASNRQLQETQYF.